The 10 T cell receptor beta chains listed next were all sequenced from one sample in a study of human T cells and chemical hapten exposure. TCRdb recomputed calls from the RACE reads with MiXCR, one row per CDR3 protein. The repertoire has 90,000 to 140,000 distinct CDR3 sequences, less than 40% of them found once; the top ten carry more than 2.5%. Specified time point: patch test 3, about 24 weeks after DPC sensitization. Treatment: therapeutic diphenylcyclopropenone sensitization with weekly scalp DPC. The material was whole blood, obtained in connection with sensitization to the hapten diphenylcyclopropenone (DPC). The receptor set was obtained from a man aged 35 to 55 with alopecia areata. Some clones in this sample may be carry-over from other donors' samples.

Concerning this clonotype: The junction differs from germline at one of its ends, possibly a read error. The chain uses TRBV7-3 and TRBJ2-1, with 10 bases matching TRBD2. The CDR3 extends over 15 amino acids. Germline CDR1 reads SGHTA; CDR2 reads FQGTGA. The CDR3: CASSITSGTHGEQFF. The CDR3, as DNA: TGTGCCAGCAGCATAACTAGCGGGACCCACGGTGAGCAGTTCTTC.

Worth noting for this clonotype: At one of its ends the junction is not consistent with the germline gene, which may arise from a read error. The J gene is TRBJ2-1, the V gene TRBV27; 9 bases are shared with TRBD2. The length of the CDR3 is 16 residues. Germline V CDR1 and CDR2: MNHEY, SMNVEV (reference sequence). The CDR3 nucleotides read TGTACCAGCAGTTCCGCCCTTAGCGGGGGTTTACACGAGCAGTTCTTC. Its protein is CTSSSALSGGLHEQFF.

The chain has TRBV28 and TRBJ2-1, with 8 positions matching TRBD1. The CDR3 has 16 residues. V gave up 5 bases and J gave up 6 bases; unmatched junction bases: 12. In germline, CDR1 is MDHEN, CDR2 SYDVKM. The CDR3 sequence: CASSVSTGVIVNEQFF. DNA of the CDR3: TGTGCCAGCAGTGTGTCGACAGGGGTAATTGTCAATGAGCAGTTCTTC. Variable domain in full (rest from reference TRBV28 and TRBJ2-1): DVKVTQSSRYLVKRTGEKVFLECVQDMDHENMFWYRQDPGLGLRLIYFSYDVKMKEKGDIPEGYSVSREKKERFSLILESASTNQTSMYLCASSVSTGVIVNEQFFGPGTRLTVL.

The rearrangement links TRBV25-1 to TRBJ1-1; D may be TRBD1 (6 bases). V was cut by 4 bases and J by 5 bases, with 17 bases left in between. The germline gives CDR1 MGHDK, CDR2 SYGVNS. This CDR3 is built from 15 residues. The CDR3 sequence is CASSGVAGAKTEAFF. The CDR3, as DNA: TGTGCCAGCAGTGGGGTGGCGGGGGCGAAGACTGAAGCTTTCTTT.

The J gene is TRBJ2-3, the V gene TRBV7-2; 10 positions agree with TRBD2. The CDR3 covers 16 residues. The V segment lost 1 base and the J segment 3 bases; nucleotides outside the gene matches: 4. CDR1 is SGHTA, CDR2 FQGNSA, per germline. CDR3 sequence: CASSLVGLAATDTQYF. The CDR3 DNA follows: TGTGCCAGCAGCTTAGTTGGACTAGCGGCGACAGATACGCAGTATTTT.

The DNA for the CDR3 is TGTGCCAGCAGCCCTGGGGCCTCCTACGAGCAGTACGTC. Its translation is CASSPGASYEQYV. V is TRBV6-5 and J is TRBJ2-7; D is possibly TRBD1 (5 bases). V was pared by 6 bases and J by 0 bases, with 9 bases between. This CDR3 has 13 residues. The V gene's germline CDR1 is MNHEY and CDR2 SVGAGI.

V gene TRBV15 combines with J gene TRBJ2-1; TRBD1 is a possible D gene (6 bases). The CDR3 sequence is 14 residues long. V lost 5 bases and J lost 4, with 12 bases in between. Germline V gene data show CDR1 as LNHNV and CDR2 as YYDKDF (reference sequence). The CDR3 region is CATSDRDIYNEQFF. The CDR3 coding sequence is TGTGCCACCAGCGACCGGGACATATACAATGAGCAGTTCTTC.

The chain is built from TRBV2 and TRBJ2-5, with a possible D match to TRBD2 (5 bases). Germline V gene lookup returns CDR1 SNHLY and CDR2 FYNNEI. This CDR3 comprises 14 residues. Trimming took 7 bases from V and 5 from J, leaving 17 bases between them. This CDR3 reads CASMELAWRETQYF. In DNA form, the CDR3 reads TGTGCCAGCATGGAGCTAGCTTGGAGGGAGACCCAGTACTTC.

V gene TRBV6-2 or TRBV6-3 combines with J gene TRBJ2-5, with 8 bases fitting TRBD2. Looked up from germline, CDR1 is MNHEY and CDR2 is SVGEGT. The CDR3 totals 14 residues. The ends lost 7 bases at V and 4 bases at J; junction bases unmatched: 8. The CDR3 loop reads CASISGGGGETQYF. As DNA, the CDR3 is TGTGCCAGCATCTCCGGGGGGGGGGGAGAGACCCAGTACTTC.

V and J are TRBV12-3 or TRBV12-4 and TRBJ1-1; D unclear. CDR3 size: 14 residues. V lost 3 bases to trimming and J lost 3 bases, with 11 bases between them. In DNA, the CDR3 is TGTGCCAGCAGTTTTGCGAAACAGCACACTGAAGCTTTCTTT. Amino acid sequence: CASSFAKQHTEAFF.